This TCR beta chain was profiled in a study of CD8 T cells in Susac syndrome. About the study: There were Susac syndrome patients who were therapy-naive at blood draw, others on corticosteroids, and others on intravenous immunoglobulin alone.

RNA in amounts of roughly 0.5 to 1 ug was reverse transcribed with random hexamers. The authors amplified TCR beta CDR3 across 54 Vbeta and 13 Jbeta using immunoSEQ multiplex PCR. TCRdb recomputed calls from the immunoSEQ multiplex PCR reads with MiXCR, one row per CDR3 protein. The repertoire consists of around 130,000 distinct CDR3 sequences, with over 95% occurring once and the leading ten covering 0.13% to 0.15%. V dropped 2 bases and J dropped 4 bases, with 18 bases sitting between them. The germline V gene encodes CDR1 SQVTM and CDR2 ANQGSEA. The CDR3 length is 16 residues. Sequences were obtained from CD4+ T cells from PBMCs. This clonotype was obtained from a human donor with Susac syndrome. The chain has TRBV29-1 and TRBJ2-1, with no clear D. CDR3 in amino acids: CSVESPLSVTYNEQFF. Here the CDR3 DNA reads TGCAGCGTTGAATCCCCCTTAAGTGTAACTTACAATGAGCAGTTCTTC.